This T cell receptor (beta chain) was found in a study of T-cell memory formation after mild COVID-19. Study-level results: CM and EM subsets held most contracting CD4+ clones; EMRA held CD8+ ones. Unconfirmed was the SARS-CoV-2 specificity of second-wave clones that peaked on day 37. Later expanders leaned CD4+, whereas clones that contracted between day 15 and 85 were balanced CD4/CD8.

TCRdb called the 5' RACE reads again in MiXCR, with one record for every CDR3 protein. This table holds about 150,000 distinct CDR3 sequences, approximately 25% found once. This clonotype appeared a few times. Its antigen is not known. The receptor's source is an adult woman who had mild COVID-19 (a few samples of this study predate the infection). Cell type and time point are not known. Sample: PBMCs or a T cell subset sorted from them (not recorded which).

CDR3 amino acids: CASSLSPSTGELFF. The CDR3 DNA reads TGTGCCAGCAGCTTAAGTCCTAGCACCGGGGAGCTGTTTTTT. This chain connects TRBV7-9 to TRBJ2-2; no reliable D call. Germline CDR1 is SEHNR and CDR2 is FQNEAQ (reference sequence). The CDR3 length is 14 residues. Trimming pared 2 bases from V and 4 bases from J, leaving 8 bases between.